This T cell receptor beta chain was documented in a study of control samples from healthy donors and cancer patients. The data were produced by immunoSEQ multiplex PCR, yet TCRdb's version contains in-frame clones alone and is incomplete. Of 100,000 to 150,000 clones listed, more than 85% are singletons. The V gene's germline CDR1 is SGHTA and CDR2 FQGNSA. Trimming removed 2 bases from V and 5 bases from J, with 10 bases in between. The CDR3 covers 13 residues. Material for sequencing was blood. This TCR came from a man younger than 35 in good health. V is TRBV7-2 and J is TRBJ2-7; D uncertain. CDR3 residues: CASSLTTPHEQYF. DNA for the CDR3: TGTGCCAGCAGCTTAACGACCCCCCACGAGCAGTACTTC.